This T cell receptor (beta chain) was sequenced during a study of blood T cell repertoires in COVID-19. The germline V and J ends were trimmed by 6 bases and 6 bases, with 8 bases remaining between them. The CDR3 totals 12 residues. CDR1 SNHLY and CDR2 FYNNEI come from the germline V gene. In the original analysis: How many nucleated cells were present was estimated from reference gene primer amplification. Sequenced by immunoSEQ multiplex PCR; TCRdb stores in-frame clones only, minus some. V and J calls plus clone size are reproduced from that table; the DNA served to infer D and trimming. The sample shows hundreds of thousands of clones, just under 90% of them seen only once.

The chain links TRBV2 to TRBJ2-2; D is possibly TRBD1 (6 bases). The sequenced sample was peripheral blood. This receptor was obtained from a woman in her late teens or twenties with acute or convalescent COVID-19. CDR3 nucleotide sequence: TGTGCCAGCAGACAGGGCCCCGGGGAGCTGTTTTTT. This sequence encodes CASRQGPGELFF.